These 20 T cell receptor beta chains originate from one sample sequenced in a study of preoperative IRX-2 immunotherapy in early breast cancer. Treatment of the sample: preoperative locoregional IRX-2 cytokine immunotherapy. The repertoire was sequenced with immunoSEQ multiplex PCR; TCRdb's copy has only in-frame clones and lacks some. The data show roughly 29,000 clones, around 91% seen once. Sampling was carried out from a patient treated with IRX-2 immunotherapy. These TCRs come from a human donor with breast cancer.

The DNA for the CDR3 is TGTGCCTGGAGTGGACGACCACAGGGTGAAGCTTTCTTT. Encoded protein: CAWSGRPQGEAFF. The genes are TRBV30 and TRBJ1-1, with D perhaps TRBD1 (6 bases). The CDR3 totals 13 residues. Trimming pared 1 base from V and 7 bases from J, leaving 13 bases between. Germline V lookup: CDR1 GTSNPN, CDR2 SVGIG (reference sequence).

V gene TRBV9 combines with J gene TRBJ2-1; D unclear. Germline V lookup: CDR1 SGDLS, CDR2 YYNGEE. Trimming pared 0 bases from V and 0 bases from J, leaving 10 bases between. The CDR3 totals 16 residues. DNA for the CDR3: TGTGCCAGCAGCGTAGCGCTCCAAAGCTCCTACAATGAGCAGTTCTTC. Amino acid sequence: CASSVALQSSYNEQFF.

This clone has just one count. The J gene is TRBJ2-1, the V gene TRBV11-3; D is unresolved. The CDR3 has 12 residues. V lost 5 bases and J 8 bases, leaving 10 bases between the germline ends. CDR1 SGHNT and CDR2 YENEEA come from the germline V gene. CDR3 sequence (DNA): TGTGCCAGCAGCGGAACTTCGGATGAGCAGTTCTTC. This sequence encodes CASSGTSDEQFF.

The genes are TRBV2 and TRBJ1-2, with D maybe TRBD1 (6 bases). The V and J ends lost 0 bases and 4 bases respectively, with 12 bases between them. The germline V gene encodes CDR1 SNHLY and CDR2 FYNNEI. This CDR3 is built from 15 residues. CDR3 in amino acids: CASSEAGRDTYGYTF. The CDR3, as DNA: TGTGCCAGCAGTGAAGCCGGCCGGGACACCTATGGCTACACCTTC.

The chain couples TRBV27 to TRBJ2-7; perhaps D is TRBD1 or TRBD2 (5 bases each). Germline V gene sequence: CDR1 MNHEY, CDR2 SMNVEV (reference sequence). CDR3 length equals 13 residues. The CDR3 loop is CVSFRDGKYEQYF. The CDR3 nucleotides are TGTGTCTCCTTCCGGGACGGTAAGTACGAGCAGTACTTC.

The CDR3 DNA follows: TGCGCCAGCAGTCACCCGGACAGGGTGAGCGGGAAAGTAGAGACCCAGTACTTC. Its translation: CASSHPDRVSGKVETQYF. The chain employs TRBV23-1 and TRBJ2-5, with D possibly TRBD1 on 8 matching bases. TRBV23-1 is labeled an ORF, and its function is uncertain. This CDR3 comprises 18 residues. V lost 3 bases to trimming and J lost 4 bases, with 24 bases between them.

This chain uses TRBV5-4 with TRBJ2-3; TRBD1 matches 10 bases. This CDR3 contains 15 residues. V shed 2 bases and J 2 bases; nucleotides not matched to a gene: 2. Germline loops: CDR1 SGHNT, CDR2 YYREEE (reference sequence). The CDR3 loop is CASSLGTGVTDTQYF. For the CDR3, the DNA is TGTGCCAGCAGCTTAGGGACAGGGGTCACAGATACGCAGTATTTT.

The rearrangement links TRBV5-5 to TRBJ2-7; D ambiguous. V dropped 1 base and J dropped 3 bases, with 5 bases sitting between them. The CDR3 is 12 residues long. In germline, CDR1 is SGHKS, CDR2 YYEKEE (reference sequence). The DNA for the CDR3 is TGTGCCAGCAGCTTGTCAGACTACGAGCAGTACTTC. It translates to CASSLSDYEQYF.

The chain combines TRBV27 with TRBJ2-7, with D possibly TRBD1 on 7 matching bases. Trimming pared 2 bases from V and 3 bases from J, leaving 14 bases between. The CDR3 spans 15 residues. The germline V gene encodes CDR1 MNHEY and CDR2 SMNVEV (reference sequence). The CDR3 spells CASSLRGTAYYEQYF. CDR3 coding DNA: TGTGCCAGCAGTTTACGGGGGACAGCGTACTACGAGCAGTACTTC.

Only one count was recorded for this clone. V gene TRBV7-8 combines with J gene TRBJ2-7; possibly TRBD2 for D (6 bases). Germline-derived CDR1 and CDR2 are SGHVS and FQNEAQ. The CDR3 length is 13 residues. Trimming took off 8 bases at V and 0 bases at J, with 11 bases between the two ends. The DNA for the CDR3 is TGTGCCAGCGGGGCGGGACCCTCCTACGAGCAGTACTTC. It encodes CASGAGPSYEQYF.

To note about this clone: At the DNA level, this CDR3 is encoded by other sequences in the same sample as well. The chain recombines TRBV27 with TRBJ1-5; D remains unclear. The CDR3 sequence is 14 residues long. V lost 3 bases and J lost 0, with 6 bases in between. CDR1 and CDR2 (germline): MNHEY, SMNVEV (reference sequence). The DNA of the CDR3 is TGTGCCAGCAGTTTTCGATCTAGCAATCAGCCCCAGCATTTT. Amino acid sequence: CASSFRSSNQPQHF.

This clone was seen only a few times. J is TRBJ1-2 and V is TRBV7-9; unclear D gene. The CDR3 is 13 residues long. Germline V gene sequence: CDR1 SEHNR, CDR2 FQNEAQ (reference sequence). Trimming removed 1 base at V and 4 bases at J, with 7 bases between. CDR3: CASSLDYSYGYTF. The CDR3 region has the DNA TGTGCCAGCAGCTTAGACTATAGCTATGGCTACACCTTC.

The chain is built from TRBV6-5 and TRBJ1-3, with D perhaps matching TRBD1 (6 bases). Germline V CDR1 and CDR2: MNHEY, SVGAGI. The V and J ends lost 6 bases and 0 bases respectively, with 9 bases between them. The CDR3 covers 14 residues. DNA of the CDR3: TGTGCCAGCAGCGGACAGCGCTCTGGAAACACCATATATTTT. Protein product: CASSGQRSGNTIYF.

This clone was seen a single time. V is TRBV19 and J is TRBJ1-5; TRBD1 aligns across 9 bases. This CDR3 comprises 18 residues. V gave up 0 bases and J gave up 0 bases; unmatched junction bases: 6. In germline, CDR1 is LNHDA, CDR2 SQIVND (reference sequence). In DNA, the CDR3 is TGTGCCAGTAGTATAGATCTATCGACAGGGGGTAGCAATCAGCCCCAGCATTTT. Its translation is CASSIDLSTGGSNQPQHF.

This clone was recorded once. The gene calls are TRBV28 and TRBJ1-1; TRBD1 matches 10 bases. V lost 4 bases and J lost 4; bases outside the gene matches: 9. This CDR3 contains 16 residues. Germline V gene sequence: CDR1 MDHEN, CDR2 SYDVKM. CDR3 protein: CASSSYRQGALTEAFF. The CDR3 DNA is TGTGCCAGCAGTTCCTACCGACAGGGGGCACTCACTGAAGCTTTCTTT.

This clone was observed a single time. V is TRBV7-8 and J is TRBJ2-7; D is unresolved. Trimming cost V 4 bases and J 6 bases, with 7 bases left between them. The CDR3 loop spans 11 amino acids. Germline values: CDR1 SGHVS, CDR2 FQNEAQ. CDR3 sequence reads: CASSSESEQYF. In DNA, the CDR3 is TGTGCCAGCAGCTCTGAGTCCGAGCAGTACTTC.

V gene TRBV5-4 combines with J gene TRBJ2-1; 14 bases match TRBD2. Germline V gene data show CDR1 as SGHNT and CDR2 as YYREEE (reference sequence). V lost 4 bases, J lost 6 bases, and 6 bases stayed unmatched. This CDR3 contains 16 residues. The CDR3 DNA reads TGTGCCAGCAGCCCAAGAGGACTAGCGGGAGGCAATGAGCAGTTCTTC. Translating it yields CASSPRGLAGGNEQFF.

The gene calls are TRBV7-2 and TRBJ2-1; tentative D call: TRBD2 (5 bases). Trimming stripped 1 base from V and 10 bases from J, with 11 bases between. Germline CDR1 is SGHTA and CDR2 is FQGNSA. CDR3 length: 13 residues. The CDR3 region has the DNA TGTGCCAGCAGCTTAGGGGAGACCCCCGAGCAGTTCTTC. Translation: CASSLGETPEQFF.

The chain uses TRBV27 and TRBJ1-4, with 9 bases aligning to TRBD1. The CDR3 runs to 19 residues. The germline gives CDR1 MNHEY, CDR2 SMNVEV (reference sequence). V lost 2 bases, J lost 7 bases, and 17 bases stayed unmatched. The CDR3: CASSLRAGQGRVMGEKLFF. The DNA for the CDR3 is TGTGCCAGCAGTTTAAGGGCGGGACAGGGCAGAGTAATGGGTGAAAAACTGTTTTTT.

Written as DNA, the CDR3 is TGCGCCAGCAGCTTGGAGGGGACAGATAGCAATCAGCCCCAGCATTTT. The encoded protein is CASSLEGTDSNQPQHF. This chain links TRBV5-1 with TRBJ1-5, with 7 positions matching TRBD1. The CDR3 spans 16 residues. J was trimmed by 0 bases and V by 0 bases; bases with no gene match: 3. Germline lookup yields CDR1 SGHRS and CDR2 YFSETQ. Supplemented by reference TRBV5-1 and TRBJ1-5, the full variable domain reads KAGVTQTPRYLIKTRGQQVTLSCSPISGHRSVSWYQQTPGQGLQFLFEYFSETQRNKGNFPGRFSGRQFSNSRSEMNVSTLELGDSALYLCASSLEGTDSNQPQHFGDGTRLSIL.